This T cell receptor beta chain was recovered during a study of blood T cell repertoires in COVID-19 (dated by TCRdb to 2018 to 2020). With regard to the full study: Samples covering the acute and convalescent phases of COVID-19 were provided by collaborators in the United States, Italy and Spain. The prospective study material was composed of cDNA or gDNA derived from T cells, B-cell-depleted T cells, or PBMCs. The dataset comprised deeply sampled blood TCRbeta repertoires from subjects exposed to, actively infected with, or recovered from COVID-19. The repertoires were made available in a free public database intended to serve as a resource for research on the immune response to SARS-CoV-2. The samples were drawn from two sources: the first 160 participants of the ongoing ImmuneRACE study, and 1,200 or so subjects contributed by 6 global collaborators. A de-identified subject ID, COVID-19 status, age in years and sex were almost always included in the sample metadata. HLA class I and class II types, where available, came from metadata supplied by the sample provider rather than from assay-based typing.

Comments on this clone: It lacks a known antigen. One base away there is no much larger clone; base qualities are not given.

General study outcomes and caveats: The quantity of clinical and demographic metadata differed by source and by participant and was supplied without curation.

A second Seattle source provided samples from volunteer blood donors who had recovered from COVID-19. Collaborating institutions collected whole blood in K2EDTA tubes following their own protocols. For TCRbeta analysis, collaborator samples were shipped as frozen whole blood, as isolated PBMCs, or as DNA extracted from either sample type. Measured from the cysteine to the phenylalanine, the CDR3 is 14 residues long. CDR3 DNA is the only sequence kept; it has 42 bases, read in frame from the first base. V is cut by 7 bases and J by 0 bases, and the space between the germline ends is 7 bases. CDR1 and CDR2, looked up from the germline V gene, are MDHEN and SYDVKM. TCRbeta CDR3 regions were amplified from genomic DNA by means of the immunoSEQ Assay, a bias-controlled multiplex PCR. In the original analysis: Within the assay, amplification of reference gene primers was used to estimate how many nucleated cells each sample contained. To quantify the absolute abundance of each unique TCRbeta CDR3 rearrangement, sequence reads were collapsed and filtered. For each sample, productive Simpson clonality was calculated as the square root of Simpson's diversity index across productive rearrangements. The immuneACCESS repertoire file appears here via TCRdb, limited to in-frame rearrangements. These files lack a portion of the clones; in checked studies, under half of the deficit traces to unresolved V genes, and the cause of the others is not known. The DNA was the basis for D and trimming; V, J and clone size are from that table. Within this sample are over 200,000 clones, with roughly 91% of them counted one time only. The ten largest clones take up more than 0.95% of the sample.

The rearrangement joined TRBV28 to TRBJ1-6, with the D segment identity uncertain. The sample taken for sequencing was peripheral blood. This TCR was recovered from a woman aged 35 to 49 who had recovered from COVID-19. The DNA sequence is as follows: TGTGCCAGCATTGGGAGCTCCTATAATTCACCCCTCCACTTT. This codes for CASIGSSYNSPLHF.